This T cell receptor beta chain was captured in a study of Ad26.COV2.S vaccination and SARS-CoV-2 variants (dated by TCRdb to about 2021). General notes on the study: Vaccine-arm donors came from COV1001, a multicentre, randomized, double-blind, placebo-controlled phase I-IIa trial of Ad26.COV2.S in healthy adults. Ad26.COV2.S was given intramuscularly at 5x10^10 or 1x10^11 viral particles, as a single shot or as two shots 56 days apart. TCRbeta repertoire sequencing was used to assess the specificity and breadth of SARS-CoV-2-reactive T cell receptors after Ad26.COV2.S vaccination. The TCR-sequenced set comprised roughly 30 samples: approximately 20 Ad26.COV2.S vaccine recipients, 5 placebo recipients and 8 SARS-CoV-2 convalescent individuals. Participants in the trial were split at random into five groups of five each, receiving low-dose or high-dose Ad26.COV2.S once or twice, or else placebo on both occasions. Investigators remained blinded to trial group allocation during experiments and outcome assessment.

The sample's treatment or condition, from its label and the paper: around 19 received Ad26.COV2.S at low or high dose, single or two shots; about 5 received placebo; per-sample allocation not given. Repertoires of vaccine and placebo recipients were sequenced from samples collected on day 63 after the first injection. In Cohort 1b, 25 to 30 adults aged 18-55 years were enrolled at a single site in Boston, USA, between 29 July and 7 August 2020. Ad26.COV2.S was a replication-incompetent adenovirus type 26 vector expressing a prefusion-stabilized SARS-CoV-2 spike protein from the original Wuhan strain. The immunoSEQ Assay was the method used to sequence TCRbeta CDR3 regions. After extraction, genomic DNA underwent amplification by bias-controlled multiplex PCR, followed by high-throughput sequencing. Per the original workflow: To quantify the absolute abundance of every unique TCRbeta CDR3 region, sequences were collapsed and filtered. T cell fraction was estimated by normalizing TCRbeta template counts to usable DNA, with usable DNA measured through amplification of reference genes found in all nucleated cells. Repertoire TCRs were annotated as SARS-CoV-2-specific by exact matching of V gene, CDR3 amino acid sequence and J gene to a known reactive TCR set. MIRA supplied the reference SARS-CoV-2 TCR set, which was filtered for enrichment in COVID-19-positive ImmuneCODE repertoires so that public or cross-reactive TCRs were removed. Based on the MIRA antigens, annotated TCRs were further analysed at the level of specific ORF or position within ORF. Breadth was defined as annotated unique rearrangements over total unique productive rearrangements; depth was the summed frequency of those rearrangements. Two-sided Wilcoxon rank-sum tests were applied when comparing TCR breadth between groups. TCRdb limited this immuneACCESS table to in-frame rearrangements with V and J called. A share of clones is missing; checked studies link under half to unresolved V genes, and the rest is unexplained. V and J calls and clone size are as listed in that table; D and trimming were resolved from the DNA. The sample records 430,000 or so clones, 89% of which are singletons. Approximately 2.5% of the sample is taken by the ten largest.

Reading the germline V gene gives CDR1 SGHNT and CDR2 YENEEA. From cysteine to phenylalanine, the CDR3 is 15 amino acids long. CDR3 DNA is the only sequence kept; it has 45 bases, read in frame from the first base. V trim: 0 bases; J trim: 4 bases; unmatched bases: 3. General findings and caveats noted by the study authors: Vaccine and placebo recipients had comparable non-spike TCR breadth, which fits with the vaccine containing only spike. The study lacked the statistical power to compare responses across vaccine doses or regimens. After vaccination, spike-specific CD8+ and CD4+ T cell responses were reported to show substantial breadth. The authors noted that the TCR breadth and depth analyses may have underestimated total T cell responses. Spike-specific TCR breadth was higher in Ad26.COV2.S recipients than in placebo recipients (P = 0.0014).

With respect to this clone: This receptor's antigen is unknown. No much larger clonotype is one base removed from it; base qualities were not supplied.

The sequence derives from a person between 18 and 59 years old who received the Ad26.COV2.S COVID-19 vaccine or a placebo. The chain was built from TRBV11-3 and TRBJ2-1; 7 middle bases align to TRBD2. This specimen consisted of peripheral blood, obtained in a trial of Ad26.COV2.S vaccine versus placebo. The bases are TGTGCCAGCAGCTTAGACAGCGGGGAATACAATGAGCAGTTCTTC. Its protein reads: CASSLDSGEYNEQFF. Reference TRBV11-3 and TRBJ2-1 proteins supply the regions before and after the CDR3; the full variable domain is: EAGVVQSPRYKIIEKKQPVAFWCNPISGHNTLYWYLQNLGQGPELLIRYENEEAVDDSQLPKDRFSAERLKGVDSTLKIQPAELGDSAVYLCASSLDSGEYNEQFFGPGTRLTVL.